These 9 T cell receptor beta chains share one sample of origin, sequenced in a study of cytomegalovirus exposure and HLA in healthy donors (dated by TCRdb to 2016 to 2017). The method behind the library was the immunoSEQ multiplex PCR assay. A mixture of 60 forward primers for TCR Vbeta segments and 13 reverse primers for TCR Jbeta segments was used in the multiplex PCR. In its TCRdb copy, this immuneACCESS table keeps in-frame sequences only and misses some clones. Where compared with another copy, unresolved V genes explain less than half of these, and the others have no known cause. The sample table records about 140,000 clones; around 70% of these occur just once. The leading ten clones occupy roughly 2% of the sample. The sequencing input was PBMCs. The receptors stem from a woman aged 60 to 75 in good health and CMV-seropositive.

CDR3 residues: CASSIVPREAKLFF. CDR3 nucleotide sequence: TGTGCCAGTAGTATAGTGCCCCGGGAGGCAAAACTGTTTTTT. The chain combines TRBV19 with TRBJ1-4; D gene ambiguous. Looked up from germline, CDR1 is LNHDA and CDR2 is SQIVND (reference sequence). V shed 1 base and J shed 10 bases, with 13 bases lying between them. The CDR3 is 14 amino acids.

Written as DNA, the CDR3 is TGCGCCAGCAGCTTGAGGGGTGCAACTAATGAAAAACTGTTTTTT. Encoded protein: CASSLRGATNEKLFF. The chain employs TRBV5-1 and TRBJ1-4; D is perhaps TRBD1 (5 bases). The CDR3 runs to 15 residues. Trimming removed 1 base from V and 0 bases from J, with 7 bases in between. Germline CDR1 and CDR2: SGHRS and YFSETQ. The full variable domain, its missing parts supplied by reference TRBV5-1 and TRBJ1-4, is KAGVTQTPRYLIKTRGQQVTLSCSPISGHRSVSWYQQTPGQGLQFLFEYFSETQRNKGNFPGRFSGRQFSNSRSEMNVSTLELGDSALYLCASSLRGATNEKLFFGSGTQLSVL.

In its sample, this clone was seen a few times. The V gene is TRBV4-1, the J gene TRBJ2-6, with D possibly being TRBD1 (6 bases). Trimming cost V 8 bases and J 2 bases, with 7 bases left between them. The germline V gene has CDR1 MGHRA and CDR2 YSYEKL. This CDR3 contains 13 residues. For the CDR3, the DNA is TGCGCCAGCCGACAGGCTGGGGCCAACGTCCTGACTTTC. This encodes CASRQAGANVLTF.

The chain employs TRBV30 and TRBJ2-3, with unresolved D. The CDR3 sequence is 15 residues long. Germline loops: CDR1 GTSNPN, CDR2 SVGIG (reference sequence). Trimming stripped 0 bases from V and 0 bases from J, with 10 bases between. The CDR3 nucleotides read TGTGCCTGGAGTGTCGCGGCGGTTAGCACAGATACGCAGTATTTT. It codes for CAWSVAAVSTDTQYF.

The CDR3 reads CASSPMEGFNEQYF. The CDR3 DNA follows: TGTGCCAGCTCACCTATGGAGGGGTTCAACGAGCAGTACTTC. This chain joins TRBV18 and TRBJ2-7, with a possible D match to TRBD2 (6 bases). Germline CDR1 and CDR2: KGHSH and LQKENI. The CDR3 has 14 amino acids. V lost 3 bases and J 5 bases, leaving 14 bases between the germline ends.

This chain joins TRBV7-9 and TRBJ2-3, with D possibly being TRBD2 (6 bases). V lost 4 bases, J lost 2 bases, and 16 bases lay in between. This CDR3 is 16 amino acids long. The germline gives CDR1 SEHNR, CDR2 FQNEAQ (reference sequence). CDR3 coding DNA: TGTGCCAGCAGCTCGGCGGGACCCACAACCACAGATACGCAGTATTTT. Translating gives CASSSAGPTTTDTQYF.

This chain links TRBV5-4 with TRBJ2-7; 8 positions agree with TRBD1. CDR3 length equals 15 residues. V shed 4 bases, J shed 4 bases, and the junction held 10 bases outside the gene matches. CDR1 and CDR2 from the germline V gene are SGHNT and YYREEE (reference sequence). The DNA of the CDR3 is TGTGCCAGCAGCCCGAGGCGACAGGGGCTTTACGAGCAGTACTTC. This sequence encodes CASSPRRQGLYEQYF.

The J gene is TRBJ2-7, the V gene TRBV5-1; 9 bases match TRBD1. Germline values: CDR1 SGHRS, CDR2 YFSETQ. Unmatched junction bases numbered 11, after V lost 5 bases and J lost 5 bases. The CDR3 extends over 15 amino acids. The CDR3 spells CASSTGQGKNDEQYF. CDR3 bases: TGCGCCAGCAGTACGGGACAGGGAAAAAACGACGAGCAGTACTTC.

The rearrangement links TRBV11-2 to TRBJ1-4, with D maybe TRBD1 (5 bases). This CDR3 is built from 14 residues. Per the germline V gene, CDR1 is SGHAT and CDR2 is FQNNGV. Trimming shortened V by 5 bases and J by 1 base, and 8 bases separated the two germline ends. The CDR3, as DNA: TGTGCCAGCAGCCTCCAGGGAACTAATGAAAAACTGTTTTTT. Residues: CASSLQGTNEKLFF.